The 18 T cell receptor beta chains reported below all come from one sample, sequenced in a study of beta chain features in type 1 diabetes. Reverse transcription of all isolated RNA meant that expressed TCRB transcripts were sequenced. The repertoire was sequenced with immunoSEQ multiplex PCR; TCRdb's copy has only in-frame clones and lacks some. The sample gives 300,000 to 350,000 clones, less than 10% of which show up once; less than 0.45% is in the top ten. The sequencing input was central memory CD4+ T cells from blood. Receptor source: a woman in her late teens or twenties in good health.

This clone was detected only a few times. The chain uses TRBV28 and TRBJ2-2; the D gene could be TRBD1 or TRBD2 (5 bases each). Germline V CDR1 and CDR2: MDHEN, SYDVKM. The CDR3 is 11 amino acids. The CDR3 reads CASEGIGELFF. CDR3 bases: TGTGCTTCAGAGGGGATCGGGGAGCTGTTTTTT. Filled out from reference TRBV28 and TRBJ2-2, the complete variable domain reads DVKVTQSSRYLVKRTGEKVFLECVQDMDHENMFWYRQDPGLGLRLIYFSYDVKMKEKGDIPEGYSVSREKKERFSLILESASTNQTSMYLCASEGIGELFFGEGSRLTVL.

This clone has only a few counts. The J gene is TRBJ2-2, the V gene TRBV7-2; no definite D call. Looked up from germline, CDR1 is SGHTA and CDR2 is FQGNSA. The CDR3 contains 14 residues. V dropped 4 bases and J dropped 3 bases, with 9 bases sitting between them. CDR3 sequence reads: CASSSRPYTGELFF. CDR3 coding DNA: TGTGCCAGCAGCTCCAGACCATACACCGGGGAGCTGTTTTTT.

This chain joins TRBV25-1 and TRBJ2-3; TRBD1 is a possible D gene (5 bases). Trimming stripped 6 bases from V and 8 bases from J, with 21 bases between. Germline V gene sequence: CDR1 MGHDK, CDR2 SYGVNS. This CDR3 comprises 15 residues. CDR3 bases: TGTGCCAGCAGAAAAGTAGGGGAAACCTACGGTACGCAGTATTTT. Its translation is CASRKVGETYGTQYF.

The V gene is TRBV11-2, the J gene TRBJ2-3, with D possibly matching TRBD2 (6 bases). In germline, CDR1 is SGHAT, CDR2 FQNNGV. The CDR3 has 14 amino acids. Trimming removed 5 bases at V and 5 bases at J, with 14 bases between. The CDR3 coding sequence is TGTGCCAGCAGCCTACTCGGGAGCGGAGATACGCAGTATTTT. Amino acids: CASSLLGSGDTQYF.

V gene TRBV7-2 combines with J gene TRBJ2-7; TRBD1 or TRBD2 may be the D gene (5 bases each). The germline V gene has CDR1 SGHTA and CDR2 FQGNSA. Trimming stripped 4 bases from V and 2 bases from J, with 18 bases between. The CDR3 runs to 16 residues. CDR3 region: CASSSLGAGAPYEQYF. The CDR3, as DNA: TGTGCCAGCAGCTCCCTTGGGGCGGGTGCCCCCTACGAGCAGTACTTC.

This clone came up many times. The CDR3 loop reads CASSPQGQFGNTIYF. Written as DNA, the CDR3 is TGTGCCAGCTCACCACAAGGCCAGTTCGGAAACACCATATATTTT. The chain has TRBV18 and TRBJ1-3; D unresolved. This CDR3 comprises 15 residues. V lost 1 base and J lost 4, with 11 bases in between. CDR1 KGHSH and CDR2 LQKENI come from the germline V gene. The full variable domain, its missing parts supplied by reference TRBV18 and TRBJ1-3, is NAGVMQNPRHLVRRRGQEARLRCSPMKGHSHVYWYRQLPEEGLKFMVYLQKENIIDESGMPKERFSAEFPKEGPSILRIQQVVRGDSAAYFCASSPQGQFGNTIYFGEGSWLTVV.

V usage is TRBV5-4 and J usage is TRBJ2-7; 7 bases line up with TRBD1. Losses at the gene ends were 2 bases for V and 3 bases for J; bases not matched to a gene: 2. Per germline, CDR1 SGHNT and CDR2 YYREEE (reference sequence). This CDR3 contains 13 residues. The CDR3: CASSLRQGYEQYF. The CDR3 DNA is TGTGCCAGCAGCTTAAGACAGGGCTACGAGCAGTACTTC. Based on the CDR3 plus reference TRBV5-4 and TRBJ2-7, the full variable domain is ETGVTQSPTHLIKTRGQQVTLRCSSQSGHNTVSWYQQALGQGPQFIFQYYREEENGRGNFPPRFSGLQFPNYSSELNVNALELDDSALYLCASSLRQGYEQYFGPGTRLTVT.

This clone was counted between two and nine times. This chain joins TRBV2 and TRBJ2-1, with D perhaps given as TRBD1 or TRBD2 (5 bases each). The ends were cut back, 10 bases at V and 5 bases at J, with 15 bases in the middle. The CDR3 covers 13 residues. Germline V gene data show CDR1 as SNHLY and CDR2 as FYNNEI. The CDR3: CATRPGLNNEQFF. CDR3 bases: TGTGCCACCCGACCGGGGCTTAACAATGAGCAGTTCTTC.

This clone turned up a few times. V gene TRBV6-1 combines with J gene TRBJ2-7, with a tentative D call TRBD2 (6 bases). The V gene lost 7 bases and the J gene lost 1 base, with 11 bases spanning the gap. There are 13 residues in the CDR3. Germline V gene lookup returns CDR1 MNHNS and CDR2 SASEGT. The CDR3 is CASNGGISYEQYF. CDR3 in DNA: TGTGCCAGCAACGGAGGGATTTCCTACGAGCAGTACTTC.

This chain links TRBV5-1 with TRBJ2-7; 9 bases fit TRBD1. Germline V CDR1 and CDR2: SGHRS, YFSETQ. The trim removed 0 bases at V and 6 bases at J, leaving 7 bases unmatched. This CDR3 region has 15 residues. The chain's CDR3 is CASSLVGQGRGEQYF. Written as DNA, the CDR3 is TGCGCCAGCAGCTTGGTAGGACAGGGGCGCGGCGAGCAGTACTTC.

The J gene is TRBJ2-5, the V gene TRBV11-2; D perhaps matches TRBD1 (5 bases). This CDR3 comprises 13 residues. Germline V gene data show CDR1 as SGHAT and CDR2 as FQNNGV. The V end lost 1 base, the J end lost 5 bases, and 8 bases lay between the germline ends. This CDR3 reads CASSLVQGETQYF. CDR3 DNA: TGTGCCAGCAGCTTAGTTCAGGGCGAGACCCAGTACTTC.

The V gene is TRBV7-2, the J gene TRBJ2-3, with TRBD2 as a possible D gene (5 bases). Per germline, CDR1 SGHTA and CDR2 FQGNSA. Trimming removed 2 bases from V and 6 bases from J, with 12 bases in between. The CDR3 spans 14 residues. CDR3 in amino acids: CASSLFGLADTQYF. The CDR3 DNA reads TGTGCCAGCAGCTTATTCGGACTTGCGGATACGCAGTATTTT.

V gene TRBV9 combines with J gene TRBJ2-4; TRBD1 is a possible D gene (5 bases). V lost 3 bases to trimming and J lost 0 bases, with 19 bases between them. This CDR3 contains 18 residues. Per germline, CDR1 SGDLS and CDR2 YYNGEE. The CDR3 spells CASSALPTGDLAKNIQYF. In DNA, the CDR3 is TGTGCCAGCAGCGCGCTGCCTACAGGAGACCTAGCCAAAAACATTCAGTACTTC.

The chain uses TRBV5-4 and TRBJ2-3; a weak D match, TRBD2 (6 bases). V dropped 2 bases and J dropped 6 bases, with 13 bases sitting between them. The CDR3 is 14 amino acids. Germline CDR1 is SGHNT and CDR2 is YYREEE (reference sequence). In DNA, the CDR3 is TGTGCCAGCAGCTTAGGGACTTCCGGGGATACGCAGTATTTT. Translated, it gives CASSLGTSGDTQYF.

This clone was counted between two and nine times. The chain is built from TRBV6-1 and TRBJ1-5; 8 positions match TRBD1. V shed 5 bases, J shed 2 bases, and the junction held 2 bases outside the gene matches. The CDR3 extends over 14 amino acids. Germline CDR1 is MNHNS and CDR2 is SASEGT. The CDR3 DNA reads TGTGCCAGCAGTAAGGGACAGGGCAATCAGCCCCAGCATTTT. The encoded protein is CASSKGQGNQPQHF.

This clone was observed at least ten times. The chain employs TRBV2 and TRBJ1-5, with TRBD1 as a possible D gene (6 bases). Trimming left V 11 bases short and J 5 bases short, with 13 bases between. The CDR3 extends over 12 amino acids. From germline, CDR1 is SNHLY and CDR2 FYNNEI. The CDR3 nucleotides are TGTGCCTCTAACAGGGTAGATCAGCCCCAGCATTTT. It specifies CASNRVDQPQHF.

This chain uses TRBV6-5 with TRBJ2-2, with no clear D. The CDR3 extends over 15 amino acids. V lost 0 bases, J lost 6 bases, and 11 bases lay in between. Germline V gives CDR1 MNHEY, CDR2 SVGAGI. The CDR3 sequence: CASSYSGVFPGELFF. The CDR3 nucleotides read TGTGCCAGCAGTTACTCTGGGGTTTTTCCCGGGGAGCTGTTTTTT.

V gene TRBV18 combines with J gene TRBJ2-3; maybe TRBD2 (5 bases). The CDR3 contains 14 residues. V was cut by 6 bases and J by 0 bases, with 10 bases left in between. Germline values: CDR1 KGHSH, CDR2 LQKENI. The chain's CDR3 is CASSAGVSTDTQYF. The CDR3 DNA is TGTGCCAGCTCGGCCGGGGTTAGCACAGATACGCAGTATTTT.